This record concerns one TCR beta chain sequence. The antigen is not known. The germline V and J ends were trimmed by 6 bases and 3 bases, with 11 bases remaining between them. The CDR3 spans 13 residues. The germline V gene has CDR1 WNHNN and CDR2 SYGVQD (reference sequence). The study separated CD4+ cells into CD45RA+ naive and CD45RA-negative memory subsets. Source study methods: ImmunoSEQ junction-only sequences lacked quality scores, so their filtering differed. Libraries were prepared by immunoSEQ multiplex PCR; TCRdb keeps only in-frame clonotypes and omits some of them. That table furnishes V, J and clone size, whereas the DNA furnished D and trimming. Of just over 2,000,000 clones listed, 90% to 95% are singletons. The sample comes from a study of shared clonotypes between healthy human individuals. Notes on the study in general: Sampling was confined to blood; repertoires within tissues likely differ.

The origin of this receptor is a man younger than 35 in good health. This rearrangement joins TRBV10-1 to TRBJ2-5; tentative D call: TRBD1 (5 bases). The sequencing sample was made of naive CD4+ T cells sorted from blood. The subset: CD45RA+ positively selected. The CDR3 nucleotides are TGCGCCAGCAGCAAGACAGCGAAAGAGACCCAGTACTTC. Its protein is CASSKTAKETQYF.